The 29 T cell receptor beta chains given below trace back to one sample, sequenced in a study of human T cells and chemical hapten exposure. Regarding time point: pre-sensitization, week 0. Treatment noted: therapeutic diphenylcyclopropenone sensitization with weekly scalp DPC. Each CDR3 protein is one row after TCRdb ran MiXCR on the RACE reads. The table shows 300,000 to 450,000 distinct CDR3 sequences, with more than 4.5% occurring only once. The sequenced sample was whole blood, obtained in connection with sensitization to the hapten diphenylcyclopropenone (DPC). The source is a woman between 50 and 59 years old with alopecia areata. Some clones in this sample may be carry-over from other donors' samples.

This clonotype has a handful of counts. The genes are TRBV4-1 and TRBJ1-3; D gene unclear. Trimming shortened V by 1 base and J by 0 bases, and 10 bases separated the two germline ends. The CDR3 covers 16 residues. Germline CDR1 and CDR2: MGHRA and YSYEKL. This chain's CDR3 is CASSQVGRRSGNTIYF. The CDR3 DNA reads TGCGCCAGCAGCCAAGTGGGCCGTCGCTCTGGAAACACCATATATTTT.

The chain links TRBV5-1 to TRBJ2-5; the D gene is possibly TRBD1 (6 bases). Deletions cut 2 bases from V and 2 bases from J, with 10 bases between. From germline, CDR1 is SGHRS and CDR2 YFSETQ. This CDR3 has 14 residues. Here the CDR3 reads CASSFGTNQETQYF. The CDR3 DNA reads TGCGCCAGCAGCTTCGGGACAAATCAAGAGACCCAGTACTTC.

There are many counts of this clonotype. The rearrangement uses TRBV2 and TRBJ2-7; either TRBD1 or TRBD2 may supply D (6 bases each). Per the germline V gene, CDR1 is SNHLY and CDR2 is FYNNEI. Between the trimmed V and J ends, which lost 8 bases and 0 bases, there was a span of 11 bases. CDR3 length: 13 amino acids. CDR3 DNA sequence: TGTGCCAGCGGGAGGACAGCCTCCTACGAGCAGTACTTC. Amino acids: CASGRTASYEQYF.

This clonotype was seen at least ten times. The chain combines TRBV29-1 with TRBJ2-1; the D is unclear. The V gene lost 7 bases and the J gene lost 11 bases, with 15 bases spanning the gap. CDR1 SQVTM and CDR2 ANQGSEA come from the germline V gene. This CDR3 contains 11 residues. CDR3 coding DNA: TGCAGCGCCGCTGACCAGGTGAAGCAGTTCTTC. Protein sequence: CSAADQVKQFF.

This clonotype was picked up a small number of times. The V gene is TRBV12-3 or TRBV12-4, the J gene TRBJ1-1; 7 nucleotides align to TRBD1. After removal of 6 bases from V and 4 bases from J, the junction contained 8 bases not matched to a gene. CDR3 length: 14 amino acids. CDR3 in amino acids: CASRPTGAVTEAFF. The CDR3 nucleotides are TGTGCCAGCAGGCCTACAGGGGCGGTCACTGAAGCTTTCTTT.

This clonotype was picked up many times. The genes are TRBV4-1 and TRBJ2-4, with D tentatively TRBD1 (5 bases). The germline V and J ends were trimmed by 4 bases and 2 bases, with 9 bases remaining between them. CDR1 is MGHRA, CDR2 YSYEKL, per germline. The CDR3 runs to 14 residues. The CDR3 region is CASSPQGSKNIQYF. Here the CDR3 DNA reads TGCGCCAGCAGCCCCCAGGGATCCAAAAACATTCAGTACTTC.

The chain combines TRBV30 with TRBJ1-6, with D unresolved. Germline-derived CDR1 and CDR2 are GTSNPN and SVGIG (reference sequence). This CDR3 spans 9 amino acids. Trimming stripped 2 bases from V and 16 bases from J, with 6 bases between. CDR3 coding DNA: TGTGCCTGGAGTCCATTTCTCCACTTT. Translating it yields CAWSPFLHF.

In this sample, this clonotype turned up many times. The V gene is TRBV6-1, the J gene TRBJ1-1, with a weak D call TRBD1 (6 bases). The germline gives CDR1 MNHNS, CDR2 SASEGT. V lost 8 bases and J 5 bases, leaving 15 bases between the germline ends. CDR3 length equals 13 residues. The CDR3 reads CASPTGAETEAFF. CDR3 nucleotides: TGTGCCAGCCCGACGGGGGCGGAAACTGAAGCTTTCTTT.

The V call is TRBV6-5, the J call TRBJ1-5; tentative D call: TRBD1 (5 bases). CDR1 is MNHEY, CDR2 SVGAGI, per germline. V was pared by 6 bases and J by 3 bases, with 9 bases between. CDR3 length: 13 residues. The CDR3 region has the DNA TGTGCCAGCAGACGACAGCTCAATCAGCCCCAGCATTTT. Its protein product is CASRRQLNQPQHF.

The J gene is TRBJ1-5, the V gene TRBV7-6, with D unresolved. The CDR3 contains 11 residues. The germline CDR1 and CDR2 sequences are SGHVS and FNYEAQ. The ends were cut back, 6 bases at V and 7 bases at J, with 7 bases in the middle. The CDR3 loop is CASRLAQPQHF. The CDR3 nucleotides are TGTGCCAGCAGATTGGCCCAGCCCCAGCATTTT.

In its sample, this clonotype was seen many times. The chain joins TRBV7-8 to TRBJ1-3; D is unclear. The germline gives CDR1 SGHVS, CDR2 FQNEAQ. This CDR3 contains 17 residues. V was cut by 1 base and J by 2 bases, with 15 bases left in between. The CDR3 loop is CASSLVRRTQPGNTIYF. CDR3 nucleotides: TGTGCCAGCAGCTTAGTCCGTAGGACCCAGCCTGGAAACACCATATATTTT.

This clonotype was detected many times. V usage is TRBV7-2 and J usage is TRBJ1-3; no clear D. The CDR3 is 15 amino acids. Germline-derived CDR1 and CDR2 are SGHTA and FQGNSA. V was clipped by 5 bases and J by 2 bases, with 13 bases between them. CDR3 nucleotides: TGTGCCAGCAGCCGACTAGTCGACCCTGGAAACACCATATATTTT. Its translation is CASSRLVDPGNTIYF. Filled out from reference TRBV7-2 and TRBJ1-3, the complete variable domain reads GAGVSQSPSNKVTEKGKDVELRCDPISGHTALYWYRQSLGQGLEFLIYFQGNSAPDKSGLPSDRFSAERTGGSVSTLTIQRTQQEDSAVYLCASSRLVDPGNTIYFGEGSWLTVV.

V and J are TRBV20-1 and TRBJ2-1, with D possibly being TRBD2 (6 bases). With 1 base removed from V and 6 bases from J, the gap between germline ends came to 16 bases. Germline-derived CDR1 and CDR2 are DFQATT and SNEGSKA (reference sequence). The CDR3 loop spans 15 amino acids. The CDR3 region has the DNA TGCAGTGCTAGAGGGGCGGGGCCGGACGCCAATGAGCAGTTCTTC. It is translated as CSARGAGPDANEQFF.

This clonotype was observed many times. V usage is TRBV29-1 and J usage is TRBJ2-3; 9 bases are a match to TRBD1. The germline CDR1 and CDR2 sequences are SQVTM and ANQGSEA. V was pared by 1 base and J by 2 bases, with 4 bases of the junction left unmatched. The CDR3 spans 15 residues. The CDR3 spells CSVEGGDRDTDTQYF. CDR3 bases: TGCAGCGTTGAAGGAGGGGACAGGGACACAGATACGCAGTATTTT.

The sample holds a few counts of this clonotype. CDR3 coding DNA: TGTGCCAGCAGCCACGGGACAGACTACGAGCAGTACTTC. This gives the protein CASSHGTDYEQYF. The chain combines TRBV5-6 with TRBJ2-7; 7 bases fit TRBD1. V trimming: 4 bases; J trimming: 3 bases; junction bases outside the gene matches: 4. Germline V CDR1 and CDR2: SGHDT, YYEEEE. This CDR3 contains 13 residues.

This clonotype has a count of ten or more. The rearrangement uses TRBV7-2 and TRBJ1-6; TRBD1 matches at 8 bases. There are 15 residues in the CDR3. Germline lookup yields CDR1 SGHTA and CDR2 FQGNSA. Trimming cost V 4 bases and J 4 bases; bases outside gene matches: 3. For the CDR3, the DNA is TGTGCCAGCAGCTCCAGGACAGGGTATAATTCACCCCTCCACTTT. Its protein product is CASSSRTGYNSPLHF. Filled out from reference TRBV7-2 and TRBJ1-6, the complete variable domain reads GAGVSQSPSNKVTEKGKDVELRCDPISGHTALYWYRQSLGQGLEFLIYFQGNSAPDKSGLPSDRFSAERTGGSVSTLTIQRTQQEDSAVYLCASSSRTGYNSPLHFGNGTRLTVT.

This clonotype occurred many times. The chain carries TRBV9 and TRBJ1-5, with a tentative D call TRBD1 (5 bases). The germline gives CDR1 SGDLS, CDR2 YYNGEE. With 3 bases removed from V and 0 bases from J, the gap between germline ends came to 7 bases. This CDR3 is 14 amino acids long. The CDR3 loop reads CASSDRNSNQPQHF. The CDR3 nucleotides are TGTGCCAGCAGCGACAGGAATAGCAATCAGCCCCAGCATTTT.

The sample holds a few counts of this clonotype. The chain links TRBV6-5 to TRBJ2-1, with 12 positions matching TRBD2. CDR1 and CDR2 (germline): MNHEY, SVGAGI. The CDR3 extends over 15 amino acids. V lost 6 bases to trimming and J lost 4 bases; unmatched junction nucleotides: 4. The CDR3 bases are TGTGCCAGCAGAACCGGGACTAGCGGGTACAATGAGCAGTTCTTC. This encodes CASRTGTSGYNEQFF.

The rearrangement uses TRBV7-6 and TRBJ2-6, with 9 bases aligning to TRBD1. The CDR3 runs to 16 residues. Losses at the gene ends were 5 bases for V and 1 base for J; bases not matched to a gene: 3. Germline V gene sequence: CDR1 SGHVS, CDR2 FNYEAQ. The CDR3 nucleotides are TGTGCCAGCAGCCCGGGACAGGGATCTGGGGCCAACGTCCTGACTTTC. Translation: CASSPGQGSGANVLTF.

The DNA of the CDR3 is TGTGCCAGCAGCTTGGACGGTCCAGGAAACACCATATATTTT. Translated: CASSLDGPGNTIYF. This chain links TRBV5-5 with TRBJ1-3; D is ambiguous. The germline gives CDR1 SGHKS, CDR2 YYEKEE (reference sequence). Deletions cut 0 bases from V and 4 bases from J, with 8 bases between. This CDR3 has 14 amino acids. Full variable domain (remainder filled in from reference TRBV5-5 and TRBJ1-3): DAGVTQSPTHLIKTRGQQVTLRCSPISGHKSVSWYQQVLGQGPQFIFQYYEKEERGRGNFPDRFSARQFPNYSSELNVNALLLGDSALYLCASSLDGPGNTIYFGEGSWLTVV.

This clonotype appeared many times. The genes are TRBV2 and TRBJ2-1, with D tentatively TRBD1 (6 bases). Trimming pared 4 bases from V and 4 bases from J, leaving 14 bases between. This CDR3 comprises 15 residues. From germline, CDR1 is SNHLY and CDR2 FYNNEI. The CDR3 bases are TGTGCCAGCAGTGCTGGACAGCCGATTTACAATGAGCAGTTCTTC. Translated: CASSAGQPIYNEQFF.

Ten or more counts support this clonotype. The chain joins TRBV29-1 to TRBJ1-2, with no clear D. V dropped 7 bases and J dropped 2 bases, with 14 bases sitting between them. Looked up from germline, CDR1 is SQVTM and CDR2 is ANQGSEA. The CDR3 runs 13 residues. The CDR3 region is CSGSEVGNYGYTF. For the CDR3, the DNA is TGCAGCGGCTCCGAGGTGGGAAACTATGGCTACACCTTC.

This clonotype was seen many times. The chain carries TRBV29-1 and TRBJ2-3; tentatively, D is TRBD2 (6 bases). V was pared by 7 bases and J by 2 bases, with 10 bases between. Germline CDR1 and CDR2: SQVTM and ANQGSEA. The CDR3 contains 12 residues. DNA for the CDR3: TGCAGCGCCAGGACTATCACAGATACGCAGTATTTT. Translated: CSARTITDTQYF.

This clonotype was counted between two and nine times. The genes are TRBV2 and TRBJ1-3, with D unclear. Trimming shortened V by 1 base and J by 4 bases, and 11 bases separated the two germline ends. Germline lookup yields CDR1 SNHLY and CDR2 FYNNEI. The CDR3 is 15 amino acids. CDR3 DNA: TGTGCCAGCAGTGAAGGCAGGAGATCCGGAAACACCATATATTTT. This sequence encodes CASSEGRRSGNTIYF.

V gene TRBV28 combines with J gene TRBJ1-1; possibly TRBD1 for D (5 bases). Deletions cut 8 bases from V and 0 bases from J, with 19 bases between. The CDR3 has 16 amino acids. Germline CDR1 and CDR2: MDHEN and SYDVKM. CDR3: CASATEAFTLNTEAFF. The CDR3 region has the DNA TGTGCCAGCGCGACAGAAGCTTTCACGTTGAACACTGAAGCTTTCTTT.

In this sample, this clonotype turned up a few times. The rearrangement uses TRBV7-2 and TRBJ1-1, with TRBD1 matching over 11 bases. This CDR3 comprises 13 residues. CDR1 and CDR2 (germline): SGHTA, FQGNSA. The V and J ends lost 5 bases and 11 bases, in that order; junction bases with no gene match: 7. The CDR3 region is CASSLGQGARAFF. DNA of the CDR3: TGTGCCAGCAGCCTAGGACAGGGGGCCAGGGCTTTCTTT.

The table lists this clonotype with many counts. V gene TRBV7-9 combines with J gene TRBJ1-5; the D is unclear. The germline V gene has CDR1 SEHNR and CDR2 FQNEAQ (reference sequence). V gave up 1 base and J gave up 4 bases, with 5 bases separating them. The CDR3 consists of 13 residues. CDR3 loop: CASSLGINQPQHF. The DNA for the CDR3 is TGTGCCAGCAGCTTAGGGATAAATCAGCCCCAGCATTTT.

This clonotype was picked up many times. The chain links TRBV7-2 to TRBJ1-5; 8 nucleotides line up with TRBD1. CDR1 is SGHTA, CDR2 FQGNSA, per germline. The V gene end was trimmed by 6 bases and the J gene end by 0 bases; junction bases not matched to a gene: 4. The CDR3 covers 15 residues. CDR3 nucleotides: TGTGCCAGCAGGTTGGACAGGGCTAGCAATCAGCCCCAGCATTTT. It codes for CASRLDRASNQPQHF. The full variable domain, in which reference TRBV7-2 and TRBJ1-5 provide the parts outside the CDR3, is GAGVSQSPSNKVTEKGKDVELRCDPISGHTALYWYRQSLGQGLEFLIYFQGNSAPDKSGLPSDRFSAERTGGSVSTLTIQRTQQEDSAVYLCASRLDRASNQPQHFGDGTRLSIL.

This clonotype was recorded many times. CDR3 in amino acids: CSVTLGPRDTQYF. The CDR3 DNA reads as TGCAGCGTTACGTTAGGACCGAGGGATACGCAGTATTTT. The V call is TRBV29-1, the J call TRBJ2-3; D is unclear. This CDR3 has 13 residues. Germline loops: CDR1 SQVTM, CDR2 ANQGSEA. V shed 5 bases and J shed 6 bases, with 15 bases lying between them.